Only a few counts were recorded for the clone carrying this TCR beta chain. Assay used: immunoSEQ multiplex PCR; TCRdb lists only in-frame clones, some missing. The table includes some 70,000 clones, 65% to 85% detected once. This specimen belongs to a study of blood T cell repertoires in COVID-19. Germline loops: CDR1 SEHNR, CDR2 FQNEAQ (reference sequence). CDR3 length: 14 residues. V shed 1 base and J shed 4 bases, with 10 bases lying between them. The sequencing sample was made of peripheral blood. This chain joins TRBV7-9 and TRBJ1-2; tentatively, D is TRBD1 (6 bases). The receptor's source is a man aged 55-75 years with COVID-19, enrolled during active disease. The CDR3 nucleotides read TGTGCCAGCAGCTTAGGACAGGCCTCCTATGGCTACACCTTC. Translated, it gives CASSLGQASYGYTF.